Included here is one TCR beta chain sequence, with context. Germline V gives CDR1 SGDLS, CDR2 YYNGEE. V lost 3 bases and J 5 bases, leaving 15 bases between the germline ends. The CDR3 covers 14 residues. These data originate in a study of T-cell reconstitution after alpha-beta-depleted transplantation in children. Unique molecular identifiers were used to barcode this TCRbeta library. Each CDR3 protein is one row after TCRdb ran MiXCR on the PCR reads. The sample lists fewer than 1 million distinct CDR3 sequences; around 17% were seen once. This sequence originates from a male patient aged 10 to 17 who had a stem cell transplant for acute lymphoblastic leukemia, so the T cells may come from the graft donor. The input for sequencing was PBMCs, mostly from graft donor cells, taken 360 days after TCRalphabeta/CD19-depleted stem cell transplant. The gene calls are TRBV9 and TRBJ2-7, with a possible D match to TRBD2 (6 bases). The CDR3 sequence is CASSAEGRLHEQYF. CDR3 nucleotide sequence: TGTGCCAGCAGCGCCGAAGGGAGGCTCCACGAGCAGTACTTC.